The 2 T cell receptor beta chains below were found in one sample sequenced in a study of cytomegalovirus exposure and HLA in healthy donors. The primer mix had 60 Vbeta and 13 Jbeta primers. TCRdb's copy holds only in-frame clones and misses some; the assay was immunoSEQ multiplex PCR. The sample yields some 150,000 clones, around three quarters seen once. Sequencing was performed on PBMCs. The receptors derive from a woman in her twenties or thirties in good health and CMV-seropositive.

The chain employs TRBV30 and TRBJ1-3; possible D gene TRBD1, 6 bases. Trimming cost V 3 bases and J 0 bases, with 12 bases left between them. The germline CDR1 and CDR2 sequences are GTSNPN and SVGIG (reference sequence). The CDR3 runs to 15 residues. The CDR3 DNA is TGTGCCTGGAGGGCCGGGACAAACTCTGGAAACACCATATATTTT. This translates into CAWRAGTNSGNTIYF.

This chain connects TRBV5-1 to TRBJ1-1; D remains unclear. This CDR3 is built from 13 residues. Trimming pared 4 bases from V and 1 base from J, leaving 8 bases between. Germline CDR1 and CDR2: SGHRS and YFSETQ. The DNA of the CDR3 is TGCGCCAGCAGCCGCGTGCCGAACACTGAAGCTTTCTTT. It codes for CASSRVPNTEAFF.